These 13 T cell receptor beta chains were all obtained from the same sample, sequenced in a study of identical twins. TCRdb re-called the 5' RACE reads through MiXCR, storing one row per CDR3 protein. The sample carries 450,000 or so distinct CDR3 sequences, 20% to 25% recorded once. The sample was also reused in another study, on T cells expressing NK-cell markers.

The sample taken for sequencing was CD4+ T cells sorted from blood. Every receptor here comes from a woman between 18 and 30 years old in good health.

J is TRBJ2-1 and V is TRBV6-1; 7 nucleotides agree with TRBD2. Looked up from germline, CDR1 is MNHNS and CDR2 is SASEGT. The V and J ends lost 5 bases and 3 bases, in that order; junction bases with no gene match: 10. The CDR3 contains 16 residues. In nucleotides, the CDR3 is TGTGCCAGCAGTAGGCCGAGCGGGATGAGCTACAATGAGCAGTTCTTC. Protein product: CASSRPSGMSYNEQFF.

This clonotype was recorded only once. The chain has TRBV20-1 and TRBJ1-4; D is ambiguous. Trimming took 0 bases from V and 7 from J, leaving 9 bases between them. The germline CDR1 and CDR2 sequences are DFQATT and SNEGSKA (reference sequence). The CDR3 runs to 13 residues. The CDR3 coding sequence is TGCAGTGCTAGAGATGCCGGCGTTGAAAAACTGTTTTTT. Encoded protein: CSARDAGVEKLFF.

This clonotype has only a few counts. The V and J genes are TRBV29-1 and TRBJ2-7, with D possibly TRBD1 on 5 matching bases. Germline CDR1 is SQVTM and CDR2 is ANQGSEA. The germline V and J ends were trimmed by 1 base and 9 bases, with 13 bases remaining between them. This CDR3 contains 12 residues. CDR3 residues: CSVEARQLGQYF. The DNA of the CDR3 is TGCAGCGTTGAAGCTAGACAGTTGGGGCAGTACTTC.

The genes are TRBV12-3 or TRBV12-4 and TRBJ2-7; D remains ambiguous. The length of the CDR3 is 12 residues. V dropped 6 bases and J dropped 3 bases, with 9 bases sitting between them. The CDR3 protein is CASSPRFYEQYF. CDR3 in DNA: TGTGCCAGCAGCCCACGGTTCTACGAGCAGTACTTC.

The chain combines TRBV20-1 with TRBJ1-1; D is possibly TRBD1 (6 bases). The germline gives CDR1 DFQATT, CDR2 SNEGSKA (reference sequence). This CDR3 has 16 residues. V gave up 1 base and J gave up 0 bases, with 15 bases separating them. The CDR3 DNA follows: TGCAGTGCTAGAGCACTCCAGGGGAAAATGAACACTGAAGCTTTCTTT. It encodes CSARALQGKMNTEAFF.

This clonotype showed up just a few times. The CDR3 protein is CASSLFSALETQYF. The CDR3 DNA reads TGCGCCAGCAGCTTGTTCTCCGCCCTGGAGACCCAGTACTTC. The chain is built from TRBV5-1 and TRBJ2-5; D not certain. V lost 1 base and J 5 bases, leaving 12 bases between the germline ends. Germline values: CDR1 SGHRS, CDR2 YFSETQ. CDR3 length equals 14 residues.

The chain recombines TRBV2 with TRBJ2-2; TRBD1 agrees at 7 bases. J gave up 3 bases and V 2 bases, and 0 bases lay outside the gene matches. The V gene's germline CDR1 is SNHLY and CDR2 FYNNEI. The CDR3 runs to 14 residues. CDR3 nucleotides: TGTGCCAGCAGTGAAACAGGGGACACCGGGGAGCTGTTTTTT. This gives the protein CASSETGDTGELFF.

There are many counts of this clonotype. The chain employs TRBV12-3 or TRBV12-4 and TRBJ1-3; D is perhaps TRBD1 (6 bases). V dropped 3 bases and J dropped 0 bases, with 9 bases sitting between them. This CDR3 comprises 15 residues. CDR3 DNA sequence: TGTGCCAGCAGTTTTGGGGGCCTCTCTGGAAACACCATATATTTT. Its protein is CASSFGGLSGNTIYF.

The J gene is TRBJ2-5, the V gene TRBV7-8; TRBD2 matches 10 bases. The CDR3 sequence is 16 residues long. CDR1 SGHVS and CDR2 FQNEAQ come from the germline V gene. Unmatched junction bases numbered 7, after V lost 5 bases and J lost 1 base. CDR3 in amino acids: CASSPRLAGIQETQYF. CDR3 DNA sequence: TGTGCCAGCAGCCCCCGACTAGCGGGCATCCAAGAGACCCAGTACTTC. Filled out from reference TRBV7-8 and TRBJ2-5, the complete variable domain reads GAGVSQSPRYKVAKRGQDVALRCDPISGHVSLFWYQQALGQGPEFLTYFQNEAQLDKSGLPSDRFFAERPEGSVSTLKIQRTQQEDSAVYLCASSPRLAGIQETQYFGPGTRLLVL.

This rearrangement joins TRBV20-1 to TRBJ2-3; D possibly corresponds to TRBD1 (6 bases). Germline V lookup: CDR1 DFQATT, CDR2 SNEGSKA (reference sequence). The CDR3 covers 15 residues. Trimming removed 3 bases at V and 0 bases at J, with 13 bases between. CDR3 in amino acids: CSARPGQTSTDTQYF. As DNA, the CDR3 is TGCAGTGCTAGGCCGGGACAAACTAGCACAGATACGCAGTATTTT.

There are a few counts of this clonotype. The CDR3, as DNA: TGTGCCAGCAGTTCCGTTTCGACTAGCGGACAAGAGACCCAGTACTTC. Translating gives CASSSVSTSGQETQYF. The chain links TRBV27 to TRBJ2-5, with 9 nucleotides matching TRBD2. Germline CDR1 and CDR2: MNHEY and SMNVEV (reference sequence). J gave up 2 bases and V 4 bases, and 8 bases lay outside the gene matches. The CDR3 extends over 16 amino acids.

This clonotype was observed a few times. The chain is built from TRBV7-9 and TRBJ1-2, with 8 bases identical to TRBD1. Trimming cost V 4 bases and J 3 bases; bases outside gene matches: 7. The germline gives CDR1 SEHNR, CDR2 FQNEAQ (reference sequence). This CDR3 is 15 amino acids long. The CDR3 protein is CASSYSTGADYGYTF. In DNA, the CDR3 is TGTGCCAGCAGCTATTCGACAGGGGCAGACTATGGCTACACCTTC. Filled out from reference TRBV7-9 and TRBJ1-2, the complete variable domain reads DTGVSQNPRHKITKRGQNVTFRCDPISEHNRLYWYRQTLGQGPEFLTYFQNEAQLEKSRLLSDRFSAERPKGSFSTLEIQRTEQGDSAMYLCASSYSTGADYGYTFGSGTRLTVV.

This clonotype was found a few times. The chain recombines TRBV5-1 with TRBJ1-2; 8 bases align to TRBD1. The CDR3 has 16 amino acids. Per the germline V gene, CDR1 is SGHRS and CDR2 is YFSETQ. Trimming cost V 4 bases and J 7 bases; bases outside gene matches: 15. In DNA, the CDR3 is TGCGCCAGCAGCGCTAGGACAGGGAATGAAGCGGGTGGCTACACCTTC. Protein sequence: CASSARTGNEAGGYTF.